This TCR beta chain was captured by sequencing in a study of shared clonotypes between healthy human individuals. Study at large: Donor composition was a couple of women and three men, aged 18 to 49.

For sorted subsets, about 0.2 ug DNA per replicate equaled about 30,000 T cell genomes. Sequencing was performed with immunoSEQ multiplex PCR; in TCRdb, only in-frame clones are kept and a portion is missing. This sample yields millions of clones, of which 85% to 95% are seen a single time; 0.1% to 0.15% belongs to the top ten. The CDR3 runs to 14 residues. Germline V gives CDR1 GTSNPN, CDR2 SVGIG (reference sequence). The V segment lost 0 bases and the J segment 9 bases; nucleotides outside the gene matches: 4. The sequencing sample was made of naive CD4+ T cells sorted from blood. The subset is: CD45RA+ positively selected. This TCR was recovered from a man between 18 and 35 years old in good health. The V call is TRBV30, the J call TRBJ1-6; 8 bases agree with TRBD1. DNA for the CDR3: TGTGCCTGGAGTGTGAGACAGGGGAGTTCACCCCTCCACTTT. This translates into CAWSVRQGSSPLHF.